This T cell receptor beta chain stems from a study of blood T cell repertoires in COVID-19. Study-level information: Donors in the United States, Italy and Spain gave samples during acute or convalescent COVID-19. PBMCs, B-cell-depleted T cells, or T cells provided the cDNA or gDNA that made up the material.

Per the original methods: Amplification from reference gene primers served as the basis for estimated nucleated cell counts. Sequencing was performed with immunoSEQ multiplex PCR; in TCRdb, only in-frame clones are kept and a portion is missing. V and J calls plus clone size are reproduced from that table; the DNA served to infer D and trimming. The table has around 70,000 clones, roughly 74% seen once. Germline CDR1 reads LNHDA; CDR2 reads SQIVND (reference sequence). Trimming shortened V by 4 bases and J by 5 bases, and 18 bases separated the two germline ends. The CDR3 sequence is 15 residues long.

Sequencing was performed on peripheral blood. V and J are TRBV19 and TRBJ2-7; D might be TRBD2 (5 bases). The clonotype originates from a human donor in a cohort sampled during active COVID-19. Here the CDR3 reads CASSNLLGATHEQYF. The CDR3 DNA sequence: TGTGCCAGTAGTAACCTTTTGGGAGCCACCCACGAGCAGTACTTC.